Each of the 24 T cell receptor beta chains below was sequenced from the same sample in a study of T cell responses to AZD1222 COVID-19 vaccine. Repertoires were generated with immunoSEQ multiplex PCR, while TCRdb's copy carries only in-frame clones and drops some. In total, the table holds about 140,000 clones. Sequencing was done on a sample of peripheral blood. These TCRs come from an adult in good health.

CDR3 nucleotides: TGCAGCGTTGGGCGGACTGAACACAATGAGCAGTTCTTC. Translating it yields CSVGRTEHNEQFF. This chain joins TRBV29-1 and TRBJ2-1, with D possibly matching TRBD2 (5 bases). CDR1 and CDR2 (germline): SQVTM, ANQGSEA. V dropped 4 bases and J dropped 5 bases, with 12 bases sitting between them. CDR3 length equals 13 residues.

The CDR3 loop reads CASSLMENSPLHF. In DNA, the CDR3 is TGTGCCAGCAGCTTAATGGAAAATTCACCCCTCCACTTT. The chain joins TRBV12-3 or TRBV12-4 to TRBJ1-6; the D is unclear. Trimming left V 6 bases short and J 7 bases short, with 10 bases between. This CDR3 is 13 amino acids long.

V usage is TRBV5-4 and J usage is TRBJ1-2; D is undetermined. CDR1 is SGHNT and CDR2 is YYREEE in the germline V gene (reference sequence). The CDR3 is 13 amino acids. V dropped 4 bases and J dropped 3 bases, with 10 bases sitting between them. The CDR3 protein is CASSQRMYYGYTF. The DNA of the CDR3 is TGTGCCAGCAGCCAAAGAATGTACTATGGCTACACCTTC.

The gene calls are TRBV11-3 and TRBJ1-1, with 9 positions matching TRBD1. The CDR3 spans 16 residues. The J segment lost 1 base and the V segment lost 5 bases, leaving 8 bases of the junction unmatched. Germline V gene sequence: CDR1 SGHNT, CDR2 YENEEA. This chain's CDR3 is CASSARQGVGNTEAFF. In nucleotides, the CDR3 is TGTGCCAGCAGCGCCCGACAGGGGGTGGGGAACACTGAAGCTTTCTTT.

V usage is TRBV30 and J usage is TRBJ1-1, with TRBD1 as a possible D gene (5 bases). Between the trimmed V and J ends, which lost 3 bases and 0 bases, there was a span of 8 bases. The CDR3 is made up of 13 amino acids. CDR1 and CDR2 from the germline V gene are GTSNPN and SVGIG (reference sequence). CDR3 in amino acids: CAWRDKLNTEAFF. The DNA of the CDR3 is TGTGCCTGGAGGGACAAGTTGAACACTGAAGCTTTCTTT.

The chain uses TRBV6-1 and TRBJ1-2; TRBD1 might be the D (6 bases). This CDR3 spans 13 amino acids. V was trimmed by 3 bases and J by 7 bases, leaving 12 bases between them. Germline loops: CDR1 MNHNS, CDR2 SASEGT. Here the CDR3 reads CASSETGFGGYTF. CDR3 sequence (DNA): TGTGCCAGCAGTGAGACAGGCTTCGGTGGCTACACCTTC.

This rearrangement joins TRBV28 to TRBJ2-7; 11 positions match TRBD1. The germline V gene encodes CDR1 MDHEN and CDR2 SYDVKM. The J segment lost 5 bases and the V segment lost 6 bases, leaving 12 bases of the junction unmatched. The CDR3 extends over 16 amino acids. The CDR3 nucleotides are TGTGCCAGCAGCGGGAGCCGGGGGACAGGGGGGGACGAGCAGTACTTC. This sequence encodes CASSGSRGTGGDEQYF. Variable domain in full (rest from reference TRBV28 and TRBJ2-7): DVKVTQSSRYLVKRTGEKVFLECVQDMDHENMFWYRQDPGLGLRLIYFSYDVKMKEKGDIPEGYSVSREKKERFSLILESASTNQTSMYLCASSGSRGTGGDEQYFGPGTRLTVT.

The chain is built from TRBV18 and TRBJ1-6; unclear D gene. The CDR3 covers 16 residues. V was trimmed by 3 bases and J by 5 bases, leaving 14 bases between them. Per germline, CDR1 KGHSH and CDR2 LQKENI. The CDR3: CASSPTRQENNSPLHF. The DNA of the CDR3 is TGTGCCAGCTCACCCACGAGGCAGGAAAATAATTCACCCCTCCACTTT.

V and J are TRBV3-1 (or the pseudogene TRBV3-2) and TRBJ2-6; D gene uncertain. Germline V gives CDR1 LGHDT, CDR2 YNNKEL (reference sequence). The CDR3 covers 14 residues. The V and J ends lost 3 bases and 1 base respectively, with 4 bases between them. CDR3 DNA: TGTGCCAGCAGCCACCCATCTGGGGCCAACGTCCTGACTTTC. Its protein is CASSHPSGANVLTF.

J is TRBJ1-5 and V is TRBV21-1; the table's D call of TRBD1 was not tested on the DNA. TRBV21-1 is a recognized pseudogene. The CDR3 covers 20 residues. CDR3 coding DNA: TGTGCCAGCAGCGGAACACTGGGGACATGGCCAAAATTAAGCAATCAGCCCCAGCATTTT. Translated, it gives CASSGTLGTWPKLSNQPQHF.

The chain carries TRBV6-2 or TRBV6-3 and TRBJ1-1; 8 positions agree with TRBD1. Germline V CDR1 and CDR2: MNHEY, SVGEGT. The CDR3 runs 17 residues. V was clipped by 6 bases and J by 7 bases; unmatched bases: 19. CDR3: CASSPLAPGTGEIEAFF. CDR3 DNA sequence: TGTGCCAGCAGCCCCCTCGCACCTGGGACAGGAGAAATTGAAGCTTTCTTT.

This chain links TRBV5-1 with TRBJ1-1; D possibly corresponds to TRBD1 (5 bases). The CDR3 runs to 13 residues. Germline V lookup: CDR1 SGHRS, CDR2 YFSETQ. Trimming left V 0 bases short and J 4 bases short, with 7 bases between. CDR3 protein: CASSLEGVTEAFF. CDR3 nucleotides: TGCGCCAGCAGCTTGGAAGGGGTCACTGAAGCTTTCTTT.

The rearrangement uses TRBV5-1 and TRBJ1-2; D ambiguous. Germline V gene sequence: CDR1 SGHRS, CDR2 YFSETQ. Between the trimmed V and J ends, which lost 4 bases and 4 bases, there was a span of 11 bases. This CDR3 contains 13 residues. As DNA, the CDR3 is TGCGCCAGCAGCAGTGGCGCGGGCTATGGCTACACCTTC. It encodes CASSSGAGYGYTF.

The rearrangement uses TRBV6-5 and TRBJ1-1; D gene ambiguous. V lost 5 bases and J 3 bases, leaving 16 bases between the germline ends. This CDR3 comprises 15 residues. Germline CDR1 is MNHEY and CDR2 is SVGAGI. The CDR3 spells CASSRRSQTYTEAFF. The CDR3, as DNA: TGTGCCAGCAGTAGGCGGTCCCAGACTTACACTGAAGCTTTCTTT.

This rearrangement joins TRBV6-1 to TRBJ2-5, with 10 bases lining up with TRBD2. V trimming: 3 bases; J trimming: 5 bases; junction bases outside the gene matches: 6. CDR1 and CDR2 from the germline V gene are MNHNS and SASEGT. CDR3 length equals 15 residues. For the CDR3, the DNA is TGTGCCAGCAGTGATGAAGCGGGGGGGTTGGAGACCCAGTACTTC. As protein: CASSDEAGGLETQYF.

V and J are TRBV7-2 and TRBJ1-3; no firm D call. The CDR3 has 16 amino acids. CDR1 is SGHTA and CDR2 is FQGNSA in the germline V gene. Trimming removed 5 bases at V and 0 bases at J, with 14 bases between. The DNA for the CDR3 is TGTGCCAGCAGCCAGTTTACGGGAGGCTCTGGAAACACCATATATTTT. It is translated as CASSQFTGGSGNTIYF.

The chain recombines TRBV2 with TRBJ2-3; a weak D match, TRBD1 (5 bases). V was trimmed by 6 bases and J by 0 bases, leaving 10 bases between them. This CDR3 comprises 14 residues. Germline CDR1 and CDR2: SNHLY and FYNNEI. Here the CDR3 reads CASRKDTSTDTQYF. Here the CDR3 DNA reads TGTGCCAGCAGGAAGGACACAAGCACAGATACGCAGTATTTT.

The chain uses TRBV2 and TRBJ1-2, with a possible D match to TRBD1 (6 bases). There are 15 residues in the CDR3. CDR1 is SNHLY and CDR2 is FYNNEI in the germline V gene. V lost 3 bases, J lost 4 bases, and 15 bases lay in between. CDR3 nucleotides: TGTGCCAGCAGTGAGCTCGGGGGGGCCTCCTATGGCTACACCTTC. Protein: CASSELGGASYGYTF.

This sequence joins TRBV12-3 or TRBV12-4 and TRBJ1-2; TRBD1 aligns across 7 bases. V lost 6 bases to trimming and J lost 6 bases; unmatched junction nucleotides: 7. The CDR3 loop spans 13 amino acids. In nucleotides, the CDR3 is TGTGCCAGCAGCGTGACAGGGAGGGATGGCTACACCTTC. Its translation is CASSVTGRDGYTF.

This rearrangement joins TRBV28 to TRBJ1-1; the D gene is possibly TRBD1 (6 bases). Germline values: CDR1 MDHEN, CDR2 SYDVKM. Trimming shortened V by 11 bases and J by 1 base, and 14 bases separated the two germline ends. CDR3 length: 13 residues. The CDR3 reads CACEGGANTEAFF. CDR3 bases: TGTGCCTGCGAGGGGGGGGCGAACACTGAAGCTTTCTTT.

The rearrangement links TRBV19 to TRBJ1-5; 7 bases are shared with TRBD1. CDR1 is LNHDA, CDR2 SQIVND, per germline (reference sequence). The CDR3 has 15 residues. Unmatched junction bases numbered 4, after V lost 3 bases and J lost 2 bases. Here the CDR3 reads CASSIGQGGNQPQHF. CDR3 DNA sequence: TGTGCCAGTAGTATCGGGCAGGGGGGCAATCAGCCCCAGCATTTT. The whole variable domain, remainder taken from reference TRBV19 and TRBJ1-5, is DGGITQSPKYLFRKEGQNVTLSCEQNLNHDAMYWYRQDPGQGLRLIYYSQIVNDFQKGDIAEGYSVSREKKESFPLTVTSAQKNPTAFYLCASSIGQGGNQPQHFGDGTRLSIL.

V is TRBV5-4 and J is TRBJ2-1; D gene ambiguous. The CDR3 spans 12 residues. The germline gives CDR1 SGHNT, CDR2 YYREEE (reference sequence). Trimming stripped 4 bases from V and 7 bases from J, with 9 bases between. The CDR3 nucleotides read TGTGCCAGCAGCGGGCTGGAAAATGAGCAGTTCTTC. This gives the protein CASSGLENEQFF.

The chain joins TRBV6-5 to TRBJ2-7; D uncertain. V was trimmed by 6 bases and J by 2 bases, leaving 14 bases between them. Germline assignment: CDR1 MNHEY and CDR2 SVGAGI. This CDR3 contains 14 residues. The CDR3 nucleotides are TGTGCCAGCAGAGTCTTCCAAGGGCCCTACGAGCAGTACTTC. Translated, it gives CASRVFQGPYEQYF.

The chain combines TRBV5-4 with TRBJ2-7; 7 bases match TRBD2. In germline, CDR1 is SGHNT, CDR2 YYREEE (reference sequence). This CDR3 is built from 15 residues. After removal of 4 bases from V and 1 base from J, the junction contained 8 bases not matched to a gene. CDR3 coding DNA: TGTGCCAGCAGCCCAGGACTAGGGTCTTCCTACGAGCAGTACTTC. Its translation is CASSPGLGSSYEQYF.